This T cell receptor beta chain emerged from a study of cytomegalovirus exposure and HLA in healthy donors. Background on the study: Tens of millions of unique TCRs from HLA-typed donors made up an early data release.

Primers included in the PCR were 60 Vbeta and 13 Jbeta primers. Clones were read by immunoSEQ multiplex PCR, and TCRdb kept only the in-frame ones, dropping some. The sample records approximately 110,000 clones, about 74% being singletons. CDR1 and CDR2 (germline): MGHRA, YSYEKL. The length of the CDR3 is 16 residues. The ends were cut back, 0 bases at V and 0 bases at J, with 11 bases in the middle. This clone has just a few counts. The receptor's source is a woman between 45 and 65 years old in good health and CMV-seropositive. Sequencing input: PBMCs. The genes are TRBV4-1 and TRBJ1-2, with D tentatively TRBD1 (6 bases). CDR3 bases: TGCGCCAGCAGCCAAGATTTCGGGACATCTAACTATGGCTACACCTTC. It codes for CASSQDFGTSNYGYTF.